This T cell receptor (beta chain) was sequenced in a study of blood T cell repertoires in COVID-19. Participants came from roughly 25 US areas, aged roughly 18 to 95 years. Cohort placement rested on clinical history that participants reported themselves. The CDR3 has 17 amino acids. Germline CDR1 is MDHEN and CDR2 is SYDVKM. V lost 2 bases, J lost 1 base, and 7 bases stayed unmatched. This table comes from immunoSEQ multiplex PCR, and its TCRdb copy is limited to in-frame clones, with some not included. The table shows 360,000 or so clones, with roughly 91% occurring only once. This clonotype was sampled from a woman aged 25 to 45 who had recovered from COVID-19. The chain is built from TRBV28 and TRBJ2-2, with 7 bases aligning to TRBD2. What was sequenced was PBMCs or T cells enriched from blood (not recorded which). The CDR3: CASSLGRGPLNTGELFF. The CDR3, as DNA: TGTGCCAGCAGTTTAGGGAGGGGTCCCCTGAACACCGGGGAGCTGTTTTTT.